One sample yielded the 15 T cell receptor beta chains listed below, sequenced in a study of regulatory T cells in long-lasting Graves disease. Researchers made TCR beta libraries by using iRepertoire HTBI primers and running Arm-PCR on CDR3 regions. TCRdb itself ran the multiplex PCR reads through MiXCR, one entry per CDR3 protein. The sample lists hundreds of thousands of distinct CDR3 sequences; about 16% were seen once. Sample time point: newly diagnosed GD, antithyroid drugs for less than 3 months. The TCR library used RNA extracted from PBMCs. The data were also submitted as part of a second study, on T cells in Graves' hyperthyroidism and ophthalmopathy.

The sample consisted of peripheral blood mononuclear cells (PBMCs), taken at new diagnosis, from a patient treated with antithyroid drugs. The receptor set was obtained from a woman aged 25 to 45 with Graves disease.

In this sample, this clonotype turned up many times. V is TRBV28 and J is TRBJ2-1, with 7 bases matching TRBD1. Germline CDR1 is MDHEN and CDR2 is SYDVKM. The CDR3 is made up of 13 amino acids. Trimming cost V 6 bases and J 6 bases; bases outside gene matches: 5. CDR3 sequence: CASRVDRVNEQFF. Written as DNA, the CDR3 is TGTGCCAGCAGAGTTGACAGGGTCAATGAGCAGTTCTTC.

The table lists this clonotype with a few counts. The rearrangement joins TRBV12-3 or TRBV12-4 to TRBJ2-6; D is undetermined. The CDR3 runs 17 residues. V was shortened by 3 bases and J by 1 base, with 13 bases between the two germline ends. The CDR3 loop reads CASSFRVGISGANVLTF. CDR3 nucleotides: TGTGCCAGCAGTTTTAGGGTTGGGATATCTGGGGCCAACGTCCTGACTTTC.

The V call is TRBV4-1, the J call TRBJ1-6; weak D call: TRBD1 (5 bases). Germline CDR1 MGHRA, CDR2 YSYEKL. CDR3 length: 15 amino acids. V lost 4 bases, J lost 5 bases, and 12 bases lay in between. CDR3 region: CASSPMPGNNSPLHF. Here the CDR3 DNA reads TGCGCCAGCAGCCCCATGCCAGGGAATAATTCACCCCTCCACTTT.

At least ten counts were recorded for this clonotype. For the CDR3, the DNA is TGTGCCTGGAGTTTACAGGGAAACACTGAAGCTTTCTTT. Protein product: CAWSLQGNTEAFF. J is TRBJ1-1 and V is TRBV30; a weak D match, TRBD1 (6 bases). The CDR3 has 13 residues. In germline, CDR1 is GTSNPN, CDR2 SVGIG (reference sequence). V was pared by 2 bases and J by 2 bases, with 9 bases between.

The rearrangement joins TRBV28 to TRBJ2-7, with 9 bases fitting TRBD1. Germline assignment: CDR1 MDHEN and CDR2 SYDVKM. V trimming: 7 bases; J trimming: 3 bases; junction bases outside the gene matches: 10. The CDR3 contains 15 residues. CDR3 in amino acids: CASTSSGTGYYEQYF. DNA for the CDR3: TGTGCCAGCACCAGCTCCGGGACAGGGTACTACGAGCAGTACTTC.

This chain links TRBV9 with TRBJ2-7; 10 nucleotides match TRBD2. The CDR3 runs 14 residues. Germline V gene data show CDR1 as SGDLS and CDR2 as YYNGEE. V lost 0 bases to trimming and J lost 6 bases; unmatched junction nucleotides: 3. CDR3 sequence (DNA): TGTGCCAGCAGCGTAGAAGCGGGAGGGCGCGAGCAGTACTTC. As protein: CASSVEAGGREQYF.

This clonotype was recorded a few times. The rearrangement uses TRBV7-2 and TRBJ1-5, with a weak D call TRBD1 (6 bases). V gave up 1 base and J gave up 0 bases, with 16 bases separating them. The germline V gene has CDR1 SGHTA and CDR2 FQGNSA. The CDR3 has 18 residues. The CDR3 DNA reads TGTGCCAGCAGCTTAGTCGGGGGGCTGGGCTATAGCAATCAGCCCCAGCATTTT. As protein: CASSLVGGLGYSNQPQHF.

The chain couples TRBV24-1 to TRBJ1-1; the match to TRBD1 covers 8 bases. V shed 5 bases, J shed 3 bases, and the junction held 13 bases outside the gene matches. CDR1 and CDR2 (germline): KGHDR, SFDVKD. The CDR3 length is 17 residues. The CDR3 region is CATSAAPGTGIDTEAFF. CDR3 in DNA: TGTGCCACCAGTGCCGCCCCAGGGACAGGAATCGACACTGAAGCTTTCTTT.

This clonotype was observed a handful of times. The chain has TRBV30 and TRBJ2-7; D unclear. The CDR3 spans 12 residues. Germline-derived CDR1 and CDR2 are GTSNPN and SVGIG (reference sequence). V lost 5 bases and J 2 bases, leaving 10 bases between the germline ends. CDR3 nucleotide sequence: TGTGCCTGGGTTCCTACCGCCTACGAGCAGTACTTC. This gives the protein CAWVPTAYEQYF.

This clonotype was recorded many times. CDR3 bases: TGTGCCAGCAGCCTGCAAGGTCCTGGCTACACCTTC. Its translation is CASSLQGPGYTF. This sequence joins TRBV7-9 and TRBJ1-2; no clear D. V was trimmed by 5 bases and J by 7 bases, leaving 11 bases between them. Per the germline V gene, CDR1 is SEHNR and CDR2 is FQNEAQ (reference sequence). The CDR3 loop spans 12 amino acids.

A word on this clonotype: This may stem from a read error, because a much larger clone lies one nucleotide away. The DNA for the CDR3 is TGTGCCAGCAGCTCGCAGCGGGGGTTGGCCGAAAAACTGTTTTTT. It is translated as CASSSQRGLAEKLFF. The chain joins TRBV7-2 to TRBJ1-4; perhaps TRBD1 as D (5 bases). The CDR3 consists of 15 residues. Looked up from germline, CDR1 is SGHTA and CDR2 is FQGNSA. V gave up 4 bases and J gave up 8 bases, with 17 bases separating them.

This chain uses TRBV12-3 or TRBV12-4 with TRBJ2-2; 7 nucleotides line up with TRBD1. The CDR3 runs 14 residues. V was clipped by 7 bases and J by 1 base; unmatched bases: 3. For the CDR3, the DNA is TGTGCCAGCATGAGGACAGGGAACACCGGGGAGCTGTTTTTT. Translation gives CASMRTGNTGELFF.

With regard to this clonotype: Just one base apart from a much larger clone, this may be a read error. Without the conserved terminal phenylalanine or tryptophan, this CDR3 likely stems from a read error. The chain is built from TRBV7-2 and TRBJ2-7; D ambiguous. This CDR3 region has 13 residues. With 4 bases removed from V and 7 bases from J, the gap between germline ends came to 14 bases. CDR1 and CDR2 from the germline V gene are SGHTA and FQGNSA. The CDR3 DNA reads TGTGCCAGCAGCTCTATAGCAGGCCTAGAGCAGTACTCC. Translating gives CASSSIAGLEQYS.

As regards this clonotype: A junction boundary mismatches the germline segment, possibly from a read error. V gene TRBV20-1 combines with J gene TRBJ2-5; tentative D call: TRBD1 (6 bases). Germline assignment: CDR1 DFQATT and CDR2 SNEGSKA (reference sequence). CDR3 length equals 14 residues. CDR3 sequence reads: CSAVDRLIQESQYF. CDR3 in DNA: TGCAGTGCAGTAGACAGGTTGATTCAAGAGAGCCAGTACTTC.

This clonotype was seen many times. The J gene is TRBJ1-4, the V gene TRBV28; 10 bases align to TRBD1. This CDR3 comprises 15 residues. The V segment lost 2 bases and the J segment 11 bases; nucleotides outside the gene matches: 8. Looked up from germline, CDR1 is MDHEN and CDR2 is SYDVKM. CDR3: CASSLGQGGMKKLFF. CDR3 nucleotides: TGTGCCAGCAGTTTAGGACAGGGGGGGATGAAGAAACTGTTTTTT.